One sample yielded the 6 T cell receptor beta chains listed below, sequenced in a study of T cells in narcolepsy. Assay: immunoSEQ multiplex PCR; the TCRdb copy retains only in-frame clones and omits some. The sample yields roughly 13,000 clones, around nine tenths seen once. The sample comprised CD45RA- memory CD4+ T cells from PBMCs. The receptors originated from a human donor with narcolepsy.

The rearrangement links TRBV11-2 to TRBJ2-3; 11 nucleotides align to TRBD1. The CDR3 covers 15 residues. Unmatched junction bases numbered 5, after V lost 5 bases and J lost 4 bases. Germline V gives CDR1 SGHAT, CDR2 FQNNGV. This CDR3 reads CASSLRTGGSDTQYF. As DNA, the CDR3 is TGTGCCAGCAGCCTCAGGACAGGGGGCTCAGATACGCAGTATTTT. Filled out from reference TRBV11-2 and TRBJ2-3, the complete variable domain reads EAGVAQSPRYKIIEKRQSVAFWCNPISGHATLYWYQQILGQGPKLLIQFQNNGVVDDSQLPKDRFSAERLKGVDSTLKIQPAKLEDSAVYLCASSLRTGGSDTQYFGPGTRLTVL.

The CDR3 DNA sequence: TGTGCCAGCAGCAGGGGGGGTCCGTTCTACGAGCAGTACTTC. This encodes CASSRGGPFYEQYF. The chain has TRBV7-3 and TRBJ2-5; weak D call: TRBD2 (7 bases). The J call is uncertain, as TRBJ2-7 better fits the DNA end. The CDR3 is 14 amino acids. Germline V lookup: CDR1 SGHTA, CDR2 FQGTGA.

The chain has TRBV5-6 and TRBJ1-5; 9 positions match TRBD1. Per germline, CDR1 SGHDT and CDR2 YYEEEE. This CDR3 comprises 16 residues. Unmatched junction bases numbered 10, after V lost 3 bases and J lost 6 bases. As DNA, the CDR3 is TGTGCCAGCAGCTCCTGGGGGACAGGGAGTGTTCAGCCCCAGCATTTT. This gives the protein CASSSWGTGSVQPQHF.

As for this clone: One junction end does not reproduce the germline sequence, and a read error may be involved. CDR3 region: CASRGGRGPEVIF. CDR3 sequence (DNA): TGTGCCAGCAGGGGGGGGAGGGGCCCTGAGGTAATCTTC. V and J are TRBV2 and TRBJ2-1, with 7 bases fitting TRBD2. Germline V gene sequence: CDR1 SNHLY, CDR2 FYNNEI. The CDR3 runs 13 residues. Full variable domain (rest looked up from reference TRBV2 and TRBJ2-1): EPEVTQTPSHQVTQMGQEVILRCVPISNHLYFYWYRQILGQKVEFLVSFYNNEISEKSEIFDDQFSVERPDGSNFTLKIRSTKLEDSAMYFCASRGGRGPEVIFGPGTRLTVL.

The J gene is TRBJ1-2, the V gene TRBV19, with D possibly TRBD1 on 5 matching bases. The CDR3 is 12 amino acids. Trimming shortened V by 4 bases and J by 8 bases, and 11 bases separated the two germline ends. The germline CDR1 and CDR2 sequences are LNHDA and SQIVND (reference sequence). This chain's CDR3 is CASSTAGNGYTF. CDR3 bases: TGTGCCAGTAGTACGGCAGGGAACGGCTACACCTTC.

The chain has TRBV21-1 and TRBJ2-7; TRBD1 reflects the table's D call only, with no check against the DNA. TRBV21-1 is designated a pseudogene. The CDR3 is 16 residues long. CDR3 sequence reads: CASNFYRDREHHEQYF. In DNA, the CDR3 is TGTGCCAGCAACTTCTACCGGGACAGGGAGCACCACGAGCAGTACTTC.